The next 20 T cell receptor beta chains were all read from a single sample in a study of CD8+CD57+ T cells in acquired aplastic anemia. The study profiled TCR beta VDJ and CDR3 using genomic DNA as template. TCRdb processed the reads anew with MiXCR; each CDR3 protein has one entry. The table records some 170,000 distinct CDR3 sequences, 47% of them present only once. By flow cytometry, patients selected for sequencing had shown an expansion of CD8+CD57+ cells. The sequenced material came from sorted CD4+, CD8+, or CD8+CD57+ T cells (not recorded which) from PBMCs. These receptors were collected from a human donor with aplastic anemia.

V usage is TRBV6-2 or TRBV6-3 and J usage is TRBJ1-1; the D gene is possibly TRBD1 (5 bases). The CDR3 spans 13 residues. CDR1 is MNHEY, CDR2 SVGEGT, per germline. V was pared by 7 bases and J by 4 bases, with 13 bases between. CDR3: CASTLDGGTEAFF. For the CDR3, the DNA is TGTGCCAGCACCCTCGACGGGGGCACTGAAGCTTTCTTT.

This clonotype has ten or more counts. This chain links TRBV20-1 with TRBJ2-7; 7 positions agree with TRBD2. V was pared by 2 bases and J by 4 bases, with 11 bases of the junction left unmatched. The CDR3 has 15 amino acids. CDR1 DFQATT and CDR2 SNEGSKA come from the germline V gene (reference sequence). The CDR3 nucleotides are TGCAGTGCTAGACCGCCCGGACGCGGGGGTTACGAGCAGTACTTC. Translation gives CSARPPGRGGYEQYF.

This clonotype was found many times. The junction does not match germline at one end; this may be a read error. V usage is TRBV4-1 and J usage is TRBJ2-7; 9 bases align to TRBD1. There are 16 residues in the CDR3. Germline V gene lookup returns CDR1 MGHRA and CDR2 YSYEKL. The CDR3 spells CANSLPRTGESYEQYF. The CDR3, as DNA: TGCGCCAACAGCCTCCCCCGGACAGGGGAATCCTACGAGCAGTACTTC.

This clonotype occurred a few times. V and J are TRBV27 and TRBJ1-1; D might be TRBD1 (5 bases). V dropped 5 bases and J dropped 4 bases, with 11 bases sitting between them. The CDR3 runs 13 residues. Germline V lookup: CDR1 MNHEY, CDR2 SMNVEV (reference sequence). The CDR3 sequence: CASSPMRGTEAFF. The CDR3, as DNA: TGTGCCAGCAGTCCAATGAGGGGCACTGAAGCTTTCTTT.

For the CDR3, the DNA is TGCAGTGCTACGGACAGGAGGAAAGCTTTCTTT. This encodes CSATDRRKAFF. This sequence joins TRBV20-1 and TRBJ1-1; 7 bases align to TRBD1. Germline CDR1 and CDR2: DFQATT and SNEGSKA (reference sequence). This CDR3 region has 11 residues. V was pared by 4 bases and J by 9 bases, with 5 bases of the junction left unmatched.

The chain has TRBV20-1 and TRBJ1-1, with D perhaps TRBD1 (5 bases). The ends were cut back, 6 bases at V and 4 bases at J, with 21 bases in the middle. Germline CDR1 is DFQATT and CDR2 is SNEGSKA (reference sequence). The CDR3 extends over 15 amino acids. CDR3 loop: CSASGVHEQVTEAFF. The CDR3 DNA is TGCAGTGCCTCGGGTGTACACGAACAGGTCACTGAAGCTTTCTTT.

V and J are TRBV5-1 and TRBJ2-1, with a tentative D call TRBD2 (5 bases). The V end lost 2 bases, the J end lost 1 base, and 10 bases lay between the germline ends. This CDR3 has 15 residues. Germline CDR1 and CDR2: SGHRS and YFSETQ. The CDR3 sequence is CASSLPSYSYNEQFF. CDR3 DNA sequence: TGCGCCAGCAGCTTACCTAGCTATTCCTACAATGAGCAGTTCTTC. The complete variable domain, with remaining parts taken from reference TRBV5-1 and TRBJ2-1, reads KAGVTQTPRYLIKTRGQQVTLSCSPISGHRSVSWYQQTPGQGLQFLFEYFSETQRNKGNFPGRFSGRQFSNSRSEMNVSTLELGDSALYLCASSLPSYSYNEQFFGPGTRLTVL.

This clonotype is a singleton in its sample. The rearrangement links TRBV7-9 to TRBJ1-2, with D maybe TRBD1 (6 bases). V was shortened by 7 bases and J by 8 bases, with 14 bases between the two germline ends. From germline, CDR1 is SEHNR and CDR2 FQNEAQ (reference sequence). CDR3 length: 12 amino acids. CDR3 protein: CASNPPGQGYTF. The CDR3 coding sequence is TGTGCCAGCAACCCCCCGGGACAAGGCTACACCTTC.

V gene TRBV14 combines with J gene TRBJ2-1; 12 positions agree with TRBD2. CDR3 length equals 15 residues. Germline trimming cut 3 bases from V and 10 bases from J; bases unmatched to any gene: 7. In germline, CDR1 is SGHDN, CDR2 FVKESK. The CDR3 loop is CASSQASGGAVEQFF. In nucleotides, the CDR3 is TGTGCCAGCAGCCAGGCTAGCGGGGGGGCCGTCGAGCAGTTCTTC.

The chain recombines TRBV2 with TRBJ1-5; D is ambiguous. Germline assignment: CDR1 SNHLY and CDR2 FYNNEI. The CDR3 consists of 14 residues. The V and J ends lost 6 bases and 5 bases respectively, with 14 bases between them. CDR3 bases: TGTGCCAGCAGCGTAGACGGCAGTCATCAGCCCCAGCATTTT. Translated, it gives CASSVDGSHQPQHF.

This clonotype was counted once. The rearrangement uses TRBV29-1 and TRBJ2-1; 7 bases fit TRBD2. The CDR3 covers 16 residues. Looked up from germline, CDR1 is SQVTM and CDR2 is ANQGSEA. Unmatched junction bases numbered 13, after V lost 6 bases and J lost 2 bases. The CDR3 reads CSVEKLAYTAYNEQFF. The CDR3, as DNA: TGCAGCGTGGAAAAACTAGCGTACACAGCCTACAATGAGCAGTTCTTC.

The rearrangement joins TRBV4-1 to TRBJ1-2, with D maybe TRBD1 (6 bases). Trimming cost V 4 bases and J 1 base, with 13 bases left between them. This CDR3 is built from 15 residues. From germline, CDR1 is MGHRA and CDR2 YSYEKL. The CDR3: CASSRTRDINYGYTF. For the CDR3, the DNA is TGCGCCAGCAGCCGAACCCGGGACATTAACTATGGCTACACCTTC.

This clonotype was picked up many times. The V and J genes are TRBV9 and TRBJ2-1; 7 positions agree with TRBD1. The trim removed 5 bases at V and 6 bases at J, leaving 11 bases unmatched. This CDR3 has 15 residues. Germline V gene lookup returns CDR1 SGDLS and CDR2 YYNGEE. The CDR3: CASSPTGVPLNEQFF. CDR3 nucleotides: TGTGCCAGCAGTCCCACAGGGGTTCCTCTCAATGAGCAGTTCTTC.

This clonotype came up many times. This chain joins TRBV29-1 and TRBJ2-1; D not certain. Trimming shortened V by 4 bases and J by 2 bases, and 9 bases separated the two germline ends. Germline V lookup: CDR1 SQVTM, CDR2 ANQGSEA. The CDR3 contains 13 residues. The CDR3 DNA sequence: TGCAGCGTTGTAGATGGCACCTACAATGAGCAGTTCTTC. Encoded protein: CSVVDGTYNEQFF.

This clonotype has only a few counts. The chain's CDR3 is CASSQGWASNQPQHF. DNA of the CDR3: TGTGCCAGCAGCCAAGGGTGGGCTAGCAATCAGCCCCAGCATTTT. The V gene is TRBV3-1, the J gene TRBJ1-5; D not resolved. V lost 1 base and J lost 0, with 7 bases in between. The germline gives CDR1 LGHDT, CDR2 YNNKEL (reference sequence). This CDR3 is built from 15 residues.

This chain links TRBV5-4 with TRBJ1-1, with D uncertain. V lost 2 bases, J lost 0 bases, and 11 bases lay in between. This CDR3 spans 15 amino acids. The germline V gene has CDR1 SGHNT and CDR2 YYREEE (reference sequence). In nucleotides, the CDR3 is TGTGCCAGCAGCTTCACCGGGCTTATGAACACTGAAGCTTTCTTT. This codes for CASSFTGLMNTEAFF.

This clonotype has just a few counts. V and J are TRBV12-3 or TRBV12-4 and TRBJ2-7; D remains ambiguous. This CDR3 has 14 residues. V was clipped by 6 bases and J by 2 bases, with 14 bases between them. CDR3 sequence: CASSPVQSTYEQYF. For the CDR3, the DNA is TGTGCCAGCAGCCCTGTCCAGAGCACCTACGAGCAGTACTTC.

This chain joins TRBV4-2 and TRBJ2-7; D is perhaps TRBD1 (6 bases). Trimming stripped 0 bases from V and 3 bases from J, with 12 bases between. Looked up from germline, CDR1 is LGHNA and CDR2 is YNFKEQ. The CDR3 totals 15 residues. Written as DNA, the CDR3 is TGTGCCAGCAGCCAAGAACTCACAGGGAGCTACGAGCAGTACTTC. It is translated as CASSQELTGSYEQYF.

V and J are TRBV11-3 and TRBJ2-7; D possibly uses TRBD1 or TRBD2 (6 bases each). This CDR3 is 13 amino acids long. From germline, CDR1 is SGHNT and CDR2 YENEEA. The ends were cut back, 3 bases at V and 6 bases at J, with 12 bases in the middle. The CDR3 DNA sequence: TGTGCCAGCAGCTTCCGGGGGCAGAGCGAGCAGTACTTC. This codes for CASSFRGQSEQYF.

Remarks on this clonotype: One junction end does not reproduce the germline sequence, and a read error may be involved. The V and J genes are TRBV11-1 and TRBJ2-6; D possibly matches TRBD1 or TRBD2 (6 bases each). This CDR3 is 16 amino acids long. Germline V gene data show CDR1 as SGHAT and CDR2 as FQDESV (reference sequence). The CDR3 loop is CASSRAGGSEANVLTF. The CDR3 DNA reads TGTGCCAGCAGCCGCGCCGGGGGCTCTGAGGCCAATGTCCTGACTTTC.